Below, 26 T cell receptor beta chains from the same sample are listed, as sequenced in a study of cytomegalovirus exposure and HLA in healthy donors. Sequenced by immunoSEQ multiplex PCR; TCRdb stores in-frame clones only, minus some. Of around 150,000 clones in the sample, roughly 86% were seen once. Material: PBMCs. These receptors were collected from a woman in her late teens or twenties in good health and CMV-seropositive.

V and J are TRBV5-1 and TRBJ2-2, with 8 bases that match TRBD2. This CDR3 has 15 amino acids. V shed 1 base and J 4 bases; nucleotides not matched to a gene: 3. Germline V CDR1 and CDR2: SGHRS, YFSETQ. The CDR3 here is CASSLREGITGELFF. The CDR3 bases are TGCGCCAGCAGCTTGCGGGAGGGAATCACCGGGGAGCTGTTTTTT.

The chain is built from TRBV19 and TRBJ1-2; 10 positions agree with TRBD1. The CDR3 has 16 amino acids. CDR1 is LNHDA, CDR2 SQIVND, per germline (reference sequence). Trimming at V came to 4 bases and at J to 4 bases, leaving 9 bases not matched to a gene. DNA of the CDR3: TGTGCCAGTAGTAGAATAACCGGGACAGGGGTCTATGGCTACACCTTC. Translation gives CASSRITGTGVYGYTF. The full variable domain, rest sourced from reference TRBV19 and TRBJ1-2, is DGGITQSPKYLFRKEGQNVTLSCEQNLNHDAMYWYRQDPGQGLRLIYYSQIVNDFQKGDIAEGYSVSREKKESFPLTVTSAQKNPTAFYLCASSRITGTGVYGYTFGSGTRLTVV.

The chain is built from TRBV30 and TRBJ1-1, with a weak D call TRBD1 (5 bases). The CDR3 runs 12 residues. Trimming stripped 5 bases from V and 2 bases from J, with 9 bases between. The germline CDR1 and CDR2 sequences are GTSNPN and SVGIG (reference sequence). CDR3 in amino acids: CAWGGGNTEAFF. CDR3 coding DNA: TGTGCCTGGGGGGGAGGAAACACTGAAGCTTTCTTT.

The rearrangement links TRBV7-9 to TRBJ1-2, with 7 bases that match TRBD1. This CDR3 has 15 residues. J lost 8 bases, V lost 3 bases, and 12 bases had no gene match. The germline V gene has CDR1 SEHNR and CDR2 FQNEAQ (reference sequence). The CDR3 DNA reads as TGTGCCAGCAGCTTGGGCAGGGGGTTTTTGGAGGGCTACACCTTC. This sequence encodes CASSLGRGFLEGYTF.

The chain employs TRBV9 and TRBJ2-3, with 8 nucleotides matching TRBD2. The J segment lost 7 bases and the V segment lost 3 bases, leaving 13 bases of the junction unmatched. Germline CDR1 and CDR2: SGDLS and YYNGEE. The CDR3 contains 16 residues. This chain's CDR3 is CASSGPSAGDLNTQYF. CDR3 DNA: TGTGCCAGCAGCGGACCCTCAGCGGGAGATTTAAATACGCAGTATTTT.

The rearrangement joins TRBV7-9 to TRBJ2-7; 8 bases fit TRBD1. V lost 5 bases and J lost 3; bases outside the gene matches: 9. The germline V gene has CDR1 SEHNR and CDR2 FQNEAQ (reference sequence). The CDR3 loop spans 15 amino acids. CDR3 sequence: CASSESGTGLYEQYF. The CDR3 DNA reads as TGTGCCAGCAGCGAATCCGGGACAGGACTCTACGAGCAGTACTTC.

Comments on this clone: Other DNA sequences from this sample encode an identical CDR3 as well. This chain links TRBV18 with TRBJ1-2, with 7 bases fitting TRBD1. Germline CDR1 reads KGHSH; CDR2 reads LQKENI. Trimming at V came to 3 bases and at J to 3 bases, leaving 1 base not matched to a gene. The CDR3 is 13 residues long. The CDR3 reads CASSPGTDYGYTF. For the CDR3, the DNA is TGTGCCAGCTCACCCGGGACAGACTATGGCTACACCTTC.

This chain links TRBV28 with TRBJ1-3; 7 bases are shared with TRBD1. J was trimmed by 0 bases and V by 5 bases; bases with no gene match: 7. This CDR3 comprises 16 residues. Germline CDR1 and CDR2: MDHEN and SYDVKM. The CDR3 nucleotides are TGTGCCAGCAGTCAGGGGACAGCTTACTCTGGAAACACCATATATTTT. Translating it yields CASSQGTAYSGNTIYF.

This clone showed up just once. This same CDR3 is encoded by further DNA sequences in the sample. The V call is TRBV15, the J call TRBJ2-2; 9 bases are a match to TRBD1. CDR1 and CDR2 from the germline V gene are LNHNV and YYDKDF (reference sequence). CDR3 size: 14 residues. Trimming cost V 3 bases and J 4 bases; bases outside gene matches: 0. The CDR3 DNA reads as TGTGCCACCAGCAGGGACAGGGGCACCGGGGAGCTGTTTTTT. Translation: CATSRDRGTGELFF.

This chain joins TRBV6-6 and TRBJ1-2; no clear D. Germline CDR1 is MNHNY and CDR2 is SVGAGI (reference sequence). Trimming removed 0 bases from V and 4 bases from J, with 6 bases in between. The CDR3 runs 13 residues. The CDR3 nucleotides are TGTGCCAGCAGTTACTCGGGGAGCTATGGCTACACCTTC. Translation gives CASSYSGSYGYTF.

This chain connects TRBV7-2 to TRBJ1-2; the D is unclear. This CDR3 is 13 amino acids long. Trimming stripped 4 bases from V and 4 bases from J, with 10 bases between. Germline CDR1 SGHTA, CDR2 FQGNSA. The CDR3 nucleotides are TGTGCCAGCAGCTCCCCGCACACCTATGGCTACACCTTC. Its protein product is CASSSPHTYGYTF.

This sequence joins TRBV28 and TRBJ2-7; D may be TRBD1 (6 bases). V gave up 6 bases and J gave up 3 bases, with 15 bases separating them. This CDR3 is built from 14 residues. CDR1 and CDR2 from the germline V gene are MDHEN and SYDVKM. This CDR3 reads CASSLQGIFYEQYF. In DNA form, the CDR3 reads TGTGCCAGCAGCTTACAGGGTATCTTCTACGAGCAGTACTTC.

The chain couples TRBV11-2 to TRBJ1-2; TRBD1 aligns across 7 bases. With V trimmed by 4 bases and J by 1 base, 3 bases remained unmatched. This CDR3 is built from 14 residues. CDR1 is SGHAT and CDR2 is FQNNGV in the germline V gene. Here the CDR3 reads CASSSGQHNYGYTF. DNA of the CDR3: TGTGCCAGCAGCTCGGGACAGCATAACTATGGCTACACCTTC. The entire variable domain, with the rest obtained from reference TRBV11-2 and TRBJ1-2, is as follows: EAGVAQSPRYKIIEKRQSVAFWCNPISGHATLYWYQQILGQGPKLLIQFQNNGVVDDSQLPKDRFSAERLKGVDSTLKIQPAKLEDSAVYLCASSSGQHNYGYTFGSGTRLTVV.

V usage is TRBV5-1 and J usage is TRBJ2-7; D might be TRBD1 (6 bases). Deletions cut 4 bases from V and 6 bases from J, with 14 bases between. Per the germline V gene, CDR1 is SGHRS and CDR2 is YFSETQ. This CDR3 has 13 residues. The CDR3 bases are TGCGCCAGCAGCAATACAGGGTCTCGCGAGCAGTACTTC. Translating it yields CASSNTGSREQYF.

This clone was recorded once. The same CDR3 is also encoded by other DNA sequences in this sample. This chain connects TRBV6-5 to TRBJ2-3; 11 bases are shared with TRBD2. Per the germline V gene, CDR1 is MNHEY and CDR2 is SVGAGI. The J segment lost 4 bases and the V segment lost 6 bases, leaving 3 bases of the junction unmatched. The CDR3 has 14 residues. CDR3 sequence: CASRPGLAADTQYF. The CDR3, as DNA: TGTGCCAGCAGGCCGGGACTAGCGGCAGATACGCAGTATTTT.

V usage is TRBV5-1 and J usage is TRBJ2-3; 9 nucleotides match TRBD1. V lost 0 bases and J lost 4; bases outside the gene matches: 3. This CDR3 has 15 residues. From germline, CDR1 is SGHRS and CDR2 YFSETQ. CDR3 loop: CASSLATGGADTQYF. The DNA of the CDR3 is TGCGCCAGCAGCTTGGCTACAGGGGGCGCAGATACGCAGTATTTT.

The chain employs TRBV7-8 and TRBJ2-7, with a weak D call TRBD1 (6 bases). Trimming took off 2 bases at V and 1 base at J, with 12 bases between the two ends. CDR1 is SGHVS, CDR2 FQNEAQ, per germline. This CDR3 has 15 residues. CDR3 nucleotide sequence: TGTGCCAGCAGCTTAACCCGGGACACTTCCTACGAGCAGTACTTC. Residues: CASSLTRDTSYEQYF.

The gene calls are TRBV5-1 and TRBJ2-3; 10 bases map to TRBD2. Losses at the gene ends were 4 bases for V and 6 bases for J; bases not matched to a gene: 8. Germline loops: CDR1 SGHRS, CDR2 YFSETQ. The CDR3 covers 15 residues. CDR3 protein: CASSLLAGVQDTQYF. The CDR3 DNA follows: TGCGCCAGCAGCCTCCTAGCGGGAGTTCAGGATACGCAGTATTTT.

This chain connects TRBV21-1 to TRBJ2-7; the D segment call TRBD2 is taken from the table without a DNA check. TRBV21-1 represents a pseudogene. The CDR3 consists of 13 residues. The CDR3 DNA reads TGTGCCAGGATTAAAGCGGGAGAGTACGAGCAGTACTTC. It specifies CARIKAGEYEQYF.

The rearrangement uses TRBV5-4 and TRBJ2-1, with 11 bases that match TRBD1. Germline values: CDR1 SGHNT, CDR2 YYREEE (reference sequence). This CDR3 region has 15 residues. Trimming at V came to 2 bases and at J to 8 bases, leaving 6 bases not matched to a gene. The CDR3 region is CASSLGQGAQYEQFF. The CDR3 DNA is TGTGCCAGCAGCTTAGGACAGGGGGCGCAGTATGAGCAGTTCTTC. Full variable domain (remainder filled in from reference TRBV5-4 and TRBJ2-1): ETGVTQSPTHLIKTRGQQVTLRCSSQSGHNTVSWYQQALGQGPQFIFQYYREEENGRGNFPPRFSGLQFPNYSSELNVNALELDDSALYLCASSLGQGAQYEQFFGPGTRLTVL.

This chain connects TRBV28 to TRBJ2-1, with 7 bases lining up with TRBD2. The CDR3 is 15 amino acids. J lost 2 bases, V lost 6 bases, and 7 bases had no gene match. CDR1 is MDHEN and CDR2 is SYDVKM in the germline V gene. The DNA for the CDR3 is TGTGCCAGCAGCCCTGCGGGAGTCCCCTACAATGAGCAGTTCTTC. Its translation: CASSPAGVPYNEQFF.

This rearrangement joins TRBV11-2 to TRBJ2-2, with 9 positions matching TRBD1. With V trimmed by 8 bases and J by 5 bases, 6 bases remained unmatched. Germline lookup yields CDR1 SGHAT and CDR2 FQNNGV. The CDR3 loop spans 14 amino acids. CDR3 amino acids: CASRQGVITGELFF. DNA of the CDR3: TGTGCCAGCCGACAGGGGGTTATTACCGGGGAGCTGTTTTTT.

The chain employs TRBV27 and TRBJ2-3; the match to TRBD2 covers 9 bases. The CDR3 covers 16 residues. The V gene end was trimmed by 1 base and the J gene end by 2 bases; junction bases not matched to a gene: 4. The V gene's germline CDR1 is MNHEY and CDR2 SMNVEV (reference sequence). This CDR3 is CASSLLASGNTDTQYF. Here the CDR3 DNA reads TGTGCCAGCAGTTTATTAGCTAGCGGGAACACAGATACGCAGTATTTT.

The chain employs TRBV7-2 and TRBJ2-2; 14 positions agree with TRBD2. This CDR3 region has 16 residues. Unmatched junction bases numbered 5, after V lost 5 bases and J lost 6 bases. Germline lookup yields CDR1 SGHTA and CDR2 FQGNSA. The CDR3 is CASSPTSGRAPGELFF. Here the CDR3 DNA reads TGTGCCAGCAGCCCGACTAGCGGGAGGGCCCCCGGGGAGCTGTTTTTT.

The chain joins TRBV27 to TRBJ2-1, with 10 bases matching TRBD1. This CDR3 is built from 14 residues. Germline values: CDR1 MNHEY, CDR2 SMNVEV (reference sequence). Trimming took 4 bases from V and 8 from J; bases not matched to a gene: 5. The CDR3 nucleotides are TGTGCCAGCAGTTCCTGGACAGGGGGTGATGAGCAGTTCTTC. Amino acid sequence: CASSSWTGGDEQFF.

The CDR3 nucleotides read TGCAGTGCTAGCGAGGAGACCCAGTACTTC. Amino acids: CSASEETQYF. The chain combines TRBV20-1 with TRBJ2-5; D uncertain. V lost 3 bases and J lost 5, with 4 bases in between. Germline V gene sequence: CDR1 DFQATT, CDR2 SNEGSKA (reference sequence). CDR3 length: 10 residues.